The entry below describes one TCR beta chain. These data come from a study of CD8 T cells in ankylosing spondylitis. The CDR3 has 15 residues. Per the germline V gene, CDR1 is SEHNR and CDR2 is FQNEAQ (reference sequence). V trimming: 6 bases; J trimming: 5 bases; junction bases outside the gene matches: 8. TCRdb ran MiXCR on the 5' RACE reads and lists one entry per CDR3 protein. The top ten clones hold about 10% of a sample with 150,000 to 200,000 distinct CDR3 sequences, 13% of them seen once. This clonotype was sampled from a female donor with ankylosing spondylitis or in good health (not recorded which). The chain recombines TRBV7-9 with TRBJ2-5, with TRBD2 matching 11 bases. The specimen sequenced was blood, either unsorted or a sorted T cell fraction (not recorded which). The CDR3 loop reads CASSNAASGRETQYF. The CDR3, as DNA: TGTGCCAGCAGTAATGCGGCTAGCGGGAGGGAGACCCAGTACTTC.